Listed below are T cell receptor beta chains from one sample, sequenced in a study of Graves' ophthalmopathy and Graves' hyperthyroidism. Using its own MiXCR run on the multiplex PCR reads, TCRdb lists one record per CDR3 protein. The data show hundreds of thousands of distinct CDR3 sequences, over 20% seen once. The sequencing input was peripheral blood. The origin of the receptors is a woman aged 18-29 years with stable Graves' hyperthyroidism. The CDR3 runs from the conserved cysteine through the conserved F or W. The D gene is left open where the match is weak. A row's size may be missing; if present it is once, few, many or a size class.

cdr3_nt: TGTGCCACCAGTGATTTCGGACCCGCGGAGACCCAGTACTTC
cdr3_aa: CATSDFGPAETQYF
j_call: TRBJ2-5
d_call: .
clone_size: many
v_call: TRBV24-1

cdr3_nt: TGCGCCAGCAGCTTGGACGGGGGACATAACTATGGCTACACCTTC
cdr3_aa: CASSLDGGHNYGYTF
j_call: TRBJ1-2
d_call: .
clone_size: many
v_call: TRBV5-1

cdr3_nt: TGTGCCAGCAGAACCTCCGGGCCACGGACTAACTATGGCTACACCTTC
cdr3_aa: CASRTSGPRTNYGYTF
j_call: TRBJ1-2
d_call: .
clone_size: many
v_call: TRBV28

cdr3_nt: TGTGCCAGCTCAGCCTGGGCTGATCAGCCCCAGCATTTT
cdr3_aa: CASSAWADQPQHF
j_call: TRBJ1-5
d_call: .
clone_size: few
v_call: TRBV6-1

cdr3_nt: TGTGTCAGTAGGTCAACTAGGTCGGGCGAGCAGTACTTC
cdr3_aa: CVSRSTRSGEQYF
j_call: TRBJ2-7
d_call: .
clone_size: few
v_call: TRBV19

cdr3_nt: TGTGCCAGCAACGGACTAGCGGGAGGTGAGCAGTACTTC
cdr3_aa: CASNGLAGGEQYF
j_call: TRBJ2-7
d_call: TRBD2
clone_size: once
v_call: TRBV27

cdr3_nt: TGTGCCACCAGCCGTGGTGGCAGCGGTGGCTACACCTTC
cdr3_aa: CATSRGGSGGYTF
j_call: TRBJ1-2
d_call: .
clone_size: .
v_call: TRBV15

cdr3_nt: TGTGCCAGCAGTTACTGGGGGGGACGGGAGGGAGCTTTCTTT
cdr3_aa: CASSYWGGREGAFF
j_call: TRBJ1-1
d_call: .
clone_size: .
v_call: TRBV6-5

cdr3_nt: TGTGCCAGCAGCACATACAGGGGCTACGAGCAGTACTTC
cdr3_aa: CASSTYRGYEQYF
j_call: TRBJ2-7
d_call: TRBD1
clone_size: many
v_call: TRBV7-3

cdr3_nt: TGTGCCAGCAGCTTAGCGCTTCGCAGAAGCGAGCAGTACTTC
cdr3_aa: CASSLALRRSEQYF
j_call: TRBJ2-7
d_call: .
clone_size: many
v_call: TRBV7-2

cdr3_nt: TGCAGTGCTAGAGATCCCCCAACAGAACAAGAGACCCAGTACTTC
cdr3_aa: CSARDPPTEQETQYF
j_call: TRBJ2-5
d_call: .
clone_size: many
v_call: TRBV20-1

cdr3_nt: TGTGCCACCAGCAGAGACATCGGGACAGCCTCCTACGAGCAGTACTTC
cdr3_aa: CATSRDIGTASYEQYF
j_call: TRBJ2-7
d_call: TRBD1
clone_size: many
v_call: TRBV15

cdr3_nt: TGCAGTGCTAGGGGGACGTACCAAGAGACCCAGTACTTC
cdr3_aa: CSARGTYQETQYF
j_call: TRBJ2-5
d_call: .
clone_size: many
v_call: TRBV20-1

cdr3_nt: TGCGCCAGCAGCTCCGACACGACTAACACTGAAGCTTTCTTT
cdr3_aa: CASSSDTTNTEAFF
j_call: TRBJ1-1
d_call: .
clone_size: many
v_call: TRBV5-1

cdr3_nt: TGTGCCAGCAGCCAAGACATAGCGGACTACGAGCAGTACTTC
cdr3_aa: CASSQDIADYEQYF
j_call: TRBJ2-7
d_call: .
clone_size: many
v_call: TRBV4-2

cdr3_nt: TGTGCCAGCAGTTTGCCTGGACAGCCCCAGCATTTT
cdr3_aa: CASSLPGQPQHF
j_call: TRBJ1-5
d_call: .
clone_size: many
v_call: TRBV28

cdr3_nt: TGTGCCAGCAGCCCCCCGGATCATTCCTACGAGCAGTACTTC
cdr3_aa: CASSPPDHSYEQYF
j_call: TRBJ2-7
d_call: .
clone_size: few
v_call: TRBV11-2

cdr3_nt: TGTGCCTGGAGTGGACAGTTTGGGCAGGGAGATAAAGGAGCTTTCTTT
cdr3_aa: CAWSGQFGQGDKGAFF
j_call: TRBJ1-1
d_call: .
clone_size: few
v_call: TRBV30

cdr3_nt: TGCAGTGGGGACAGGCGGAACCGAAACACCATATATTTT
cdr3_aa: CSGDRRNRNTIYF
j_call: TRBJ1-3
d_call: TRBD1
clone_size: many
v_call: TRBV20-1

cdr3_nt: TGTGCCAGCAGGGGGCTGACTCAGCCCCAGCATTTT
cdr3_aa: CASRGLTQPQHF
j_call: TRBJ1-5
d_call: .
clone_size: many
v_call: TRBV6-1

cdr3_nt: TGCGCCAGCAGCCGGGCGGCAGGGACCACTAACTATGGCTACACCTTC
cdr3_aa: CASSRAAGTTNYGYTF
j_call: TRBJ1-2
d_call: .
clone_size: few
v_call: TRBV4-1

cdr3_nt: TGTGCCAGCAAAGGACAGTCTAACACTGAAGCTTTCTTT
cdr3_aa: CASKGQSNTEAFF
j_call: TRBJ1-1
d_call: .
clone_size: .
v_call: TRBV27

cdr3_nt: TGTGCCAGCCGACTAAGGACAGCAAACACTGAAGCTTTCTTT
cdr3_aa: CASRLRTANTEAFF
j_call: TRBJ1-1
d_call: .
clone_size: .
v_call: TRBV12-3/TRBV12-4

cdr3_nt: TGTGCCAGCAGCTTCACTGACAGCAAGAGTCTTGGGCCCCAGCATTTT
cdr3_aa: CASSFTDSKSLGPQHF
j_call: TRBJ1-5
d_call: .
clone_size: .
v_call: TRBV7-3

cdr3_nt: TGTGCCAGCAAGGAGGGCAATCAGCCCCAGCATTTT
cdr3_aa: CASKEGNQPQHF
j_call: TRBJ1-5
d_call: .
clone_size: many
v_call: TRBV12-3/TRBV12-4

cdr3_nt: TGTGCCAGCAGTTTAGGGAACGAGCAGTACTTC
cdr3_aa: CASSLGNEQYF
j_call: TRBJ2-7
d_call: .
clone_size: many
v_call: TRBV28

cdr3_nt: TGCGCCAGCAGCCAATTCCAGCAAGAGACCCAGTACTTC
cdr3_aa: CASSQFQQETQYF
j_call: TRBJ2-5
d_call: .
clone_size: many
v_call: TRBV4-1

cdr3_nt: TGTGCCAGCAGGGAGTCTCAAGAGACCCAGTACTTC
cdr3_aa: CASRESQETQYF
j_call: TRBJ2-5
d_call: .
clone_size: .
v_call: TRBV2

cdr3_nt: TGCAGCGTTGAAACGACAGGGGACGAGCAGTACTTC
cdr3_aa: CSVETTGDEQYF
j_call: TRBJ2-7
d_call: TRBD1
clone_size: many
v_call: TRBV29-1

cdr3_nt: TGCAGTGCTAGAGAAGGGGGGAAGGACTATGGCTACACCTTC
cdr3_aa: CSAREGGKDYGYTF
j_call: TRBJ1-2
d_call: .
clone_size: many
v_call: TRBV20-1

cdr3_nt: TGTGCCTGGAGTTACGCTAGCGGGAGACTAGCCAAAAACATTCAGTACTTC
cdr3_aa: CAWSYASGRLAKNIQYF
j_call: TRBJ2-4
d_call: TRBD2
clone_size: few
v_call: TRBV30

cdr3_nt: TGTGCCAGCAGTTGGGAGTACTTC
cdr3_aa: CASSWEYF
j_call: TRBJ1-2
d_call: .
clone_size: .
v_call: TRBV2

cdr3_nt: TGTGCCAGCAGCCATGACAGGCGTTATGGCTACACCTTC
cdr3_aa: CASSHDRRYGYTF
j_call: TRBJ1-2
d_call: .
clone_size: many
v_call: TRBV12-3/TRBV12-4

cdr3_nt: TGTGCCAGCAGCCACCAACCTCCGGGACACCGCACAGATACGCAGTATTTT
cdr3_aa: CASSHQPPGHRTDTQYF
j_call: TRBJ2-3
d_call: .
clone_size: once
v_call: TRBV11-2

cdr3_nt: TGCAGTGCTAGAGATGACAGGCGCCAAGAGACCCAGTACTTC
cdr3_aa: CSARDDRRQETQYF
j_call: TRBJ2-5
d_call: .
clone_size: once
v_call: TRBV20-1

cdr3_nt: TGTGCCAGCAGTTTGGTCAGGAGGGACGAGCAGTACTTC
cdr3_aa: CASSLVRRDEQYF
j_call: TRBJ2-7
d_call: .
clone_size: .
v_call: TRBV6-2/TRBV6-3

cdr3_nt: TGTGCCAGCAGTTATGTCAGGTTGCTTTCTTACGAGCAGTACTTC
cdr3_aa: CASSYVRLLSYEQYF
j_call: TRBJ2-7
d_call: .
clone_size: .
v_call: TRBV6-9

cdr3_nt: TGTGCCAGCAGCCTCGGACATACCTACGAGCAGTACTTC
cdr3_aa: CASSLGHTYEQYF
j_call: TRBJ2-7
d_call: .
clone_size: many
v_call: TRBV7-9

cdr3_nt: TGCGCCAGCAGCTTGGGAGACAGGGGTAGCTATGGCTACACCTTC
cdr3_aa: CASSLGDRGSYGYTF
j_call: TRBJ1-2
d_call: TRBD1
clone_size: once
v_call: TRBV5-1

cdr3_nt: TGTGCTAGCAGCTTATCGGTGGGACTAGCGGGACAAGAGACCCAGTACTTC
cdr3_aa: CASSLSVGLAGQETQYF
j_call: TRBJ2-5
d_call: TRBD2
clone_size: many
v_call: TRBV7-7

cdr3_nt: TGTGCCAGCAGCCAAGATGTTACACGCCAAGAGACCCAGTACTTC
cdr3_aa: CASSQDVTRQETQYF
j_call: TRBJ2-5
d_call: .
clone_size: .
v_call: TRBV3-1

cdr3_nt: TGTGCCAGCACGCAGGGGGCGAGCACAGATACGCAGTATTTT
cdr3_aa: CASTQGASTDTQYF
j_call: TRBJ2-3
d_call: TRBD1
clone_size: many
v_call: TRBV2

cdr3_nt: TGCAGGGGACAGGGTACGGGCACTGAAGCTTTCTTT
cdr3_aa: CRGQGTGTEAFF
j_call: TRBJ1-1
d_call: TRBD1
clone_size: .
v_call: TRBV20-1

cdr3_nt: TGTGCCAGCAGTCCAGAGACAGGGAGTGCAGAGACCCAGTACTTC
cdr3_aa: CASSPETGSAETQYF
j_call: TRBJ2-5
d_call: TRBD1
clone_size: many
v_call: TRBV7-2

cdr3_nt: TGTGCCACCAGCCAAGGTCGCGGGGAGCTGTTTTTT
cdr3_aa: CATSQGRGELFF
j_call: TRBJ2-2
d_call: .
clone_size: .
v_call: TRBV24-1

cdr3_nt: TGTGCCAGCAGTGTCTCGACTAGCGGGAGTGGAGAGACCCAGTACTTC
cdr3_aa: CASSVSTSGSGETQYF
j_call: TRBJ2-5
d_call: TRBD2
clone_size: many
v_call: TRBV25-1

cdr3_nt: TGTGCCAGCAGCTTAGCGACAGACACCGGGGAGCTGTTTTTT
cdr3_aa: CASSLATDTGELFF
j_call: TRBJ2-2
d_call: .
clone_size: many
v_call: TRBV7-8

cdr3_nt: TGTGCCAGCAGCGTAGGGGACAAAGGCTATGGCTACACCTTC
cdr3_aa: CASSVGDKGYGYTF
j_call: TRBJ1-2
d_call: .
clone_size: .
v_call: TRBV9

cdr3_nt: TGTGCCAGCAGTCGTCGACCACCCTCTGGGGCCAACGTCCTGACTTTC
cdr3_aa: CASSRRPPSGANVLTF
j_call: TRBJ2-6
d_call: .
clone_size: many
v_call: TRBV27

cdr3_nt: TGTGCCAGCAGTTTGGACAGGGATGGACAGCCCCAGCATTTT
cdr3_aa: CASSLDRDGQPQHF
j_call: TRBJ1-5
d_call: TRBD1
clone_size: many
v_call: TRBV12-3/TRBV12-4

cdr3_nt: TGTGCCAGTAGTAGGTCAGGGACTGCTGGGGCCAACGTCCTGACTTTC
cdr3_aa: CASSRSGTAGANVLTF
j_call: TRBJ2-6
d_call: .
clone_size: many
v_call: TRBV19

cdr3_nt: TGTGCCAGCAGTTTAGAATGGGGGGGCGAGCAGTACTTC
cdr3_aa: CASSLEWGGEQYF
j_call: TRBJ2-7
d_call: TRBD2
clone_size: many
v_call: TRBV28

cdr3_nt: TGTGCCAGCAGCTTGGCCCCAGGATCGGATGAGACCCAGTACTTC
cdr3_aa: CASSLAPGSDETQYF
j_call: TRBJ2-5
d_call: .
clone_size: once
v_call: TRBV27

cdr3_nt: TGTGCTAGCAGCACGGGACAGGGAGGCGAGACCCAGTACTTC
cdr3_aa: CASSTGQGGETQYF
j_call: TRBJ2-5
d_call: TRBD1
clone_size: many
v_call: TRBV7-7

cdr3_nt: TGTGCCAGCAGAAGTACAGGGCCATATGGCTACACCTTC
cdr3_aa: CASRSTGPYGYTF
j_call: TRBJ1-2
d_call: .
clone_size: .
v_call: TRBV6-2/TRBV6-3